These 18 T cell receptor beta chains came from one sample sequenced in a study of shared clonotypes between healthy human individuals. Some clones are missing from TCRdb's copy, which holds only in-frame ones; the method was immunoSEQ multiplex PCR. The repertoire holds approximately 740,000 clones, around 67% seen once, with more than 1.5% in the top ten. The sequenced material came from memory CD4+ T cells sorted from blood. The subset: CD45RA-negative fraction. These receptors were collected from a woman aged 30 to 39 in good health.

V is TRBV28 and J is TRBJ2-7; 10 nucleotides match TRBD2. J gave up 5 bases and V 2 bases, and 6 bases lay outside the gene matches. CDR1 MDHEN and CDR2 SYDVKM come from the germline V gene. The CDR3 spans 15 residues. The DNA for the CDR3 is TGTGCCAGCAGTTTACTAGCGGGAGTCCCCCACGAGCAGTACTTC. As protein: CASSLLAGVPHEQYF.

The gene calls are TRBV11-2 and TRBJ2-1; tentatively, D is TRBD2 (6 bases). The V gene's germline CDR1 is SGHAT and CDR2 FQNNGV. Trimming stripped 3 bases from V and 7 bases from J, with 13 bases between. The CDR3 length is 14 residues. The DNA of the CDR3 is TGTGCCAGCAGCTTGGGCGGGAAGAGGAATGAGCAGTTCTTC. This codes for CASSLGGKRNEQFF.

V and J are TRBV19 and TRBJ2-7; 7 bases are shared with TRBD1. Germline V CDR1 and CDR2: LNHDA, SQIVND (reference sequence). The J segment lost 13 bases and the V segment lost 3 bases, leaving 9 bases of the junction unmatched. CDR3 length: 12 amino acids. In DNA, the CDR3 is TGTGCCAGTAGTATGGGCAGGGGGAAGTTTTACTTC. The encoded protein is CASSMGRGKFYF.

CDR3 sequence reads: CASSEGQQPTGELFF. The CDR3 region has the DNA TGTGCCAGCAGTGAAGGACAGCAACCCACCGGGGAGCTGTTTTTT. The chain couples TRBV2 to TRBJ2-2, with a weak D call TRBD1 (5 bases). CDR1 SNHLY and CDR2 FYNNEI come from the germline V gene. The CDR3 is 15 residues long. Trimming removed 1 base at V and 4 bases at J, with 10 bases between.

Turning to this clone: Mismatch with germline at one junction end may stem from a read error. The rearrangement joins TRBV7-2 to TRBJ1-1; TRBD1 is a possible D gene (5 bases). Germline V gene lookup returns CDR1 SGHTA and CDR2 FQGNSA. This CDR3 spans 14 amino acids. Here the CDR3 reads CVSSRGERHAEAFF. The CDR3 DNA follows: TGTGTCAGCAGCCGAGGGGAAAGGCATGCTGAAGCTTTCTTT.

This clone showed up just a few times. The rearrangement joins TRBV7-8 to TRBJ1-2; 8 positions agree with TRBD1. V dropped 5 bases and J dropped 7; count of bases not matched to a gene: 6. CDR3 length equals 13 residues. Germline V lookup: CDR1 SGHVS, CDR2 FQNEAQ. CDR3 residues: CASSGNRGSGYTF. In nucleotides, the CDR3 is TGTGCCAGCAGCGGAAACAGGGGGAGTGGCTACACCTTC.

J is TRBJ1-1 and V is TRBV27; possible D gene TRBD1, 6 bases. CDR3 length: 14 amino acids. V was clipped by 6 bases and J by 1 base, with 12 bases between them. Looked up from germline, CDR1 is MNHEY and CDR2 is SMNVEV (reference sequence). CDR3: CASRKQGENTEAFF. The CDR3 DNA follows: TGTGCCAGCAGGAAACAGGGAGAGAACACTGAAGCTTTCTTT.

The chain employs TRBV6-1 and TRBJ2-2; D is unclear. Per germline, CDR1 MNHNS and CDR2 SASEGT. V lost 10 bases and J 4 bases, leaving 16 bases between the germline ends. This CDR3 comprises 14 residues. The CDR3 coding sequence is TGTGCCACCTTCGACCTATTAAGCACCGGGGAGCTGTTTTTT. Its protein product is CATFDLLSTGELFF.

V and J are TRBV25-1 and TRBJ2-6, with D perhaps matching TRBD1 (6 bases). With 5 bases removed from V and 0 bases from J, the gap between germline ends came to 14 bases. In germline, CDR1 is MGHDK, CDR2 SYGVNS. There are 17 residues in the CDR3. DNA of the CDR3: TGTGCCAGCAGTAACAGGGACGCGCGCTCTGGGGCCAACGTCCTGACTTTC. Its protein product is CASSNRDARSGANVLTF.

The gene calls are TRBV9 and TRBJ1-2; no clear D gene. The CDR3 loop spans 14 amino acids. Looked up from germline, CDR1 is SGDLS and CDR2 is YYNGEE. With 0 bases removed from V and 8 bases from J, the gap between germline ends came to 14 bases. The CDR3 bases are TGTGCCAGCAGCGTAGACGTGGGTGCGGGCGGCTACACCTTC. Encoded protein: CASSVDVGAGGYTF.

This clone has only a few counts. The chain recombines TRBV30 with TRBJ2-2; D is uncertain. This CDR3 has 14 residues. V shed 0 bases and J shed 4 bases, with 9 bases lying between them. Germline CDR1 reads GTSNPN; CDR2 reads SVGIG (reference sequence). In DNA form, the CDR3 reads TGTGCCTGGAGTGTAGCCGGTTCCACCGGGGAGCTGTTTTTT. Protein sequence: CAWSVAGSTGELFF.

The CDR3 protein is CASSLGVGGGNNEQFF. CDR3 nucleotides: TGTGCCAGCAGCTTAGGGGTGGGCGGGGGTAACAATGAGCAGTTCTTC. The chain employs TRBV7-6 and TRBJ2-1; 7 bases fit TRBD2. Germline V CDR1 and CDR2: SGHVS, FNYEAQ. J was trimmed by 5 bases and V by 1 base; bases with no gene match: 8. The CDR3 is 16 amino acids.

The V call is TRBV15, the J call TRBJ2-5; TRBD2 might be the D (5 bases). Trimming cost V 0 bases and J 3 bases, with 8 bases left between them. From germline, CDR1 is LNHNV and CDR2 YYDKDF (reference sequence). The CDR3 sequence is 14 residues long. The CDR3 loop is CATSRDPGEETQYF. CDR3 coding DNA: TGTGCCACCAGCAGAGATCCCGGGGAAGAGACCCAGTACTTC. The full variable domain, completed using reference TRBV15 and TRBJ2-5, is DAMVIQNPRYQVTQFGKPVTLSCSQTLNHNVMYWYQQKSSQAPKLLFHYYDKDFNNEADTPDNFQSRRPNTSFCFLDIRSPGLGDTAMYLCATSRDPGEETQYFGPGTRLLVL.

V and J are TRBV5-1 and TRBJ1-1; TRBD1 matches 7 bases. Trimming removed 4 bases from V and 6 bases from J; junction bases left unmatched: 9. The CDR3 contains 14 residues. Germline V gene lookup returns CDR1 SGHRS and CDR2 YFSETQ. CDR3 sequence (DNA): TGCGCCAGCAGCACCGACAGGGAGTACGCTGAAGCTTTCTTT. Its translation is CASSTDREYAEAFF.

The genes are TRBV2 and TRBJ2-3, with D possibly TRBD2 on 6 matching bases. The germline gives CDR1 SNHLY, CDR2 FYNNEI. Between the trimmed V and J ends, which lost 3 bases and 2 bases, there was a span of 12 bases. There are 15 residues in the CDR3. Written as DNA, the CDR3 is TGTGCCAGCAGTGAGATTAGCGGAATCACAGATACGCAGTATTTT. Translation gives CASSEISGITDTQYF.

The CDR3 here is CASSLNQGYNTGELFF. CDR3 nucleotide sequence: TGTGCCAGCAGCTTAAATCAGGGTTACAACACCGGGGAGCTGTTTTTT. V is TRBV7-8 and J is TRBJ2-2; tentatively, D is TRBD1 (5 bases). From germline, CDR1 is SGHVS and CDR2 FQNEAQ. Trimming took 2 bases from V and 2 from J, leaving 12 bases between them. CDR3 length: 16 residues.

The chain is built from TRBV2 and TRBJ2-1, with 9 bases that match TRBD1. This CDR3 contains 13 residues. V lost 6 bases, J lost 9 bases, and 6 bases stayed unmatched. Per the germline V gene, CDR1 is SNHLY and CDR2 is FYNNEI. CDR3 protein: CASRGTGNGEQFF. The CDR3 DNA follows: TGTGCCAGCAGGGGGACAGGGAACGGTGAGCAGTTCTTC.

The chain employs TRBV5-6 and TRBJ2-3; 9 positions match TRBD1. CDR1 is SGHDT and CDR2 is YYEEEE in the germline V gene. The length of the CDR3 is 15 residues. The trim removed 5 bases at V and 3 bases at J, leaving 7 bases unmatched. Here the CDR3 reads CASRATQGATDTQYF. The CDR3, as DNA: TGTGCCAGCAGGGCCACACAGGGGGCTACAGATACGCAGTATTTT.